Here is one T cell receptor (beta chain) with its context. The record originates from a study of identifying expanded T cells in peripheral blood. Trimming left V 6 bases short and J 5 bases short, with 19 bases between. The CDR3 length is 15 residues. Germline V gene data show CDR1 as MGHRA and CDR2 as YSYEKL. Assay: immunoSEQ multiplex PCR; the TCRdb copy retains only in-frame clones and omits some. The sample lists some 130,000 clones, approximately 86% occurring once. This receptor was obtained from a person aged 18 to 75 in good health. Sequences were obtained from blood. The chain links TRBV4-1 to TRBJ2-5; D may be TRBD1 (5 bases). The CDR3 DNA sequence: TGCGCCAGCAGAAGGGTAACAGGACCAGCGGAGACCCAGTACTTC. It yields the protein CASRRVTGPAETQYF.